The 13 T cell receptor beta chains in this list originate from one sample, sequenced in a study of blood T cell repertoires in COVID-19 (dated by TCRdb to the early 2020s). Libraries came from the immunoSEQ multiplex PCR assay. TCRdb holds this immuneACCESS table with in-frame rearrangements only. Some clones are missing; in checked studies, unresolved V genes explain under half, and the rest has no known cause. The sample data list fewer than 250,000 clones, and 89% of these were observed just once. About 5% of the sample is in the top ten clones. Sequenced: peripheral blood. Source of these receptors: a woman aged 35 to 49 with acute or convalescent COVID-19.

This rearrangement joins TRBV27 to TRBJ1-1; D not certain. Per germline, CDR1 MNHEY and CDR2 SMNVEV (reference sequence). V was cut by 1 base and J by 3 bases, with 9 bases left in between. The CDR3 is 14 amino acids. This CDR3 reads CASSLYGVDTEAFF. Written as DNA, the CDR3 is TGTGCCAGCAGTTTATACGGGGTGGACACTGAAGCTTTCTTT.

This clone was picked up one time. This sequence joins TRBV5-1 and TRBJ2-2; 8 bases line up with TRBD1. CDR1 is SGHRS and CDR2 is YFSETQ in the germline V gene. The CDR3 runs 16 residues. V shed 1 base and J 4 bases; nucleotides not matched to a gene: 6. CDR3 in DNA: TGCGCCAGCAGCTTGATGGGACAGGCGCCCACCGGGGAGCTGTTTTTT. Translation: CASSLMGQAPTGELFF.

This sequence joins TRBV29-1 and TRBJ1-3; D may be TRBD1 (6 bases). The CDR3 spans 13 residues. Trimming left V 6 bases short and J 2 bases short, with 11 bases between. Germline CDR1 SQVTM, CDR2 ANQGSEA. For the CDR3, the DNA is TGCAGCGTCCAACAGGGAACTGGAAACACCATATATTTT. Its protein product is CSVQQGTGNTIYF.

The CDR3 DNA is TGTGCCAGCCTTGATCCGGGACAGGGATGGCACTATGGCTACACCTTC. Residues: CASLDPGQGWHYGYTF. The V call is TRBV6-4, the J call TRBJ1-2, with 9 positions matching TRBD1. From germline, CDR1 is MRHNA and CDR2 SNTAGT. V lost 8 bases and J lost 3; bases outside the gene matches: 13. CDR3 length: 16 residues.

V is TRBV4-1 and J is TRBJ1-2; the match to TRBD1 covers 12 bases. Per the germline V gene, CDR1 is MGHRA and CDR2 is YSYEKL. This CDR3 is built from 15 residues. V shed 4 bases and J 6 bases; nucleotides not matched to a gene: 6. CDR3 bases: TGCGCCAGCAGCCCGACCCGGGACAGGGGGCATGGCTACACCTTC. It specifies CASSPTRDRGHGYTF.

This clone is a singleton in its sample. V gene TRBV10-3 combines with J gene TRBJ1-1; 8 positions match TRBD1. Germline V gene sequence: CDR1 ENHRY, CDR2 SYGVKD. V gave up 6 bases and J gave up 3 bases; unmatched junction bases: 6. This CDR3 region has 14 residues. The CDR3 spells CAIRDRVGDTEAFF. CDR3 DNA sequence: TGTGCCATCAGGGACAGGGTTGGGGACACTGAAGCTTTCTTT.

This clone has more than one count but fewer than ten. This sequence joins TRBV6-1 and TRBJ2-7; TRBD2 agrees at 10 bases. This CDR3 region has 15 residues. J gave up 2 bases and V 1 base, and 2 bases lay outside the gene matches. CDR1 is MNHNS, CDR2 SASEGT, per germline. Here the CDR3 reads CASSEDSGGPYEQYV. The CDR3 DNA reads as TGTGCCAGCAGTGAAGATAGCGGGGGGCCCTACGAGCAGTACGTC.

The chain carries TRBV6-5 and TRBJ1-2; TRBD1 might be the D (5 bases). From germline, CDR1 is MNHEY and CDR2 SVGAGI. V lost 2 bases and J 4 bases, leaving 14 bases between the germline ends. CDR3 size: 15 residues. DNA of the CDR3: TGTGCCAGCAGTTACGGACGGTCGGGGGGCTATGGCTACACCTTC. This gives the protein CASSYGRSGGYGYTF.

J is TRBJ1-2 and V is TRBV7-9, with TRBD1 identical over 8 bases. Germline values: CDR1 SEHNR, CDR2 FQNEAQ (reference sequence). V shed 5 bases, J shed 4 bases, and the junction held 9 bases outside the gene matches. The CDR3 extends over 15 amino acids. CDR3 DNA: TGTGCCAGCAGCCCTGGACAGGGACCCAGCTATGGCTACACCTTC. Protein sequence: CASSPGQGPSYGYTF.

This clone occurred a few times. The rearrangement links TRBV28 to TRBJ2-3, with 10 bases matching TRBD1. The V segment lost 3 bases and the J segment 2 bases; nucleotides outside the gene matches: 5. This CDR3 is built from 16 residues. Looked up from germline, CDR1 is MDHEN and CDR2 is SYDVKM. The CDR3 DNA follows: TGTGCCAGCAGTTTGGGACAGGGGTTACCCACAGATACGCAGTATTTT. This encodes CASSLGQGLPTDTQYF.

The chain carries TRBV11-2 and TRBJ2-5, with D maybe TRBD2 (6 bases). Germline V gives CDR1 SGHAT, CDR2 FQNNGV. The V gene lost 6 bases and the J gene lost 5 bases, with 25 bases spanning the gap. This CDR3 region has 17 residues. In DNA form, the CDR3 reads TGTGCCAGCAGTTACACGCGGGACTTTCCGCTACCGGAGACCCAGTACTTC. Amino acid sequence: CASSYTRDFPLPETQYF.

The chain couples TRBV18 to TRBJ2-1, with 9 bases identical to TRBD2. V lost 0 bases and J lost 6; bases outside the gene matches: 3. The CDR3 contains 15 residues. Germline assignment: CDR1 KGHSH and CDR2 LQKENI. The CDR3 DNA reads TGTGCCAGCTCACCACCGGAGCGGGGGGTCAATGAGCAGTTCTTC. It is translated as CASSPPERGVNEQFF.

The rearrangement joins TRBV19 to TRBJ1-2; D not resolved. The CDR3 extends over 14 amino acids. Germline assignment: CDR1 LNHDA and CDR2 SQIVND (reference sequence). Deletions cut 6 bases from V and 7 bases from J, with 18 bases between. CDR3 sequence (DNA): TGTGCCAGTAGCCCAGAAATGGCGGCATCTGGCTACACCTTC. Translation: CASSPEMAASGYTF.